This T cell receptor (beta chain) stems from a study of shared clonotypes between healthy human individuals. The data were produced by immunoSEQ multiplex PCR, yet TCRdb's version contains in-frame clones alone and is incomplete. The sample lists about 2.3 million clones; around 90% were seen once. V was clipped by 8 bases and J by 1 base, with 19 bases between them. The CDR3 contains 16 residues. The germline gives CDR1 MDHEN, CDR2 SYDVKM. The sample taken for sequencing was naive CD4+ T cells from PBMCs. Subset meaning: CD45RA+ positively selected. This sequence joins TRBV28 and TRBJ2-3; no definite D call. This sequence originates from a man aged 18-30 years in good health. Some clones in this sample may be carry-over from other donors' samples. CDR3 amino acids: CASGVLSVVGTDTQYF. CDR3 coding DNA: TGTGCCAGCGGGGTGCTAAGCGTGGTCGGCACAGATACGCAGTATTTT. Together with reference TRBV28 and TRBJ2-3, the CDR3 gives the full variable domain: DVKVTQSSRYLVKRTGEKVFLECVQDMDHENMFWYRQDPGLGLRLIYFSYDVKMKEKGDIPEGYSVSREKKERFSLILESASTNQTSMYLCASGVLSVVGTDTQYFGPGTRLTVL.